This is a list of T cell receptor beta chains from one sample in a study of blood T cell repertoires in COVID-19. TCRdb's copy holds only in-frame clones and misses some; the assay was immunoSEQ multiplex PCR. The data contain some 260,000 clones, roughly 83% of them singletons. Material for sequencing was peripheral blood. The source is an older man with acute or convalescent COVID-19. The CDR3 runs from the conserved cysteine through the conserved F or W. D genes are given only for firm matches. Clone size is given for some rows only: seen once, a few or many times, or a class if the clone is expanded.

TRBJ2-5 TRBV7-3 - 14 TRBD2 CASSRGGPQETQYF TGTGCCAGCAGCCGCGGGGGGCCCCAAGAGACCCAGTACTTC
TRBJ1-2 TRBV10-3 once 13 TRBD1 CAISRQGSYGYTF TGTGCCATCAGCCGACAGGGGAGCTATGGCTACACCTTC
TRBJ1-5 TRBV10-2 - 13 TRBD1 CASRQGVDQPQHF TGCGCCAGCAGACAGGGGGTCGATCAGCCCCAGCATTTT
TRBJ2-5 TRBV1 - 15 - CTSSQSSGTDKTQYF TGCACCAGCAGCCAATCTTCCGGGACAGACAAGACCCAGTACTTC
TRBJ1-5 TRBV4-1 - 14 - CASSLDRFIQPQHF TGCGCCAGCAGCTTAGACAGGTTTATTCAGCCCCAGCATTTT
TRBJ2-2 TRBV21-1 - 16 - CASSKPLRSSTGELFF TGTGCCAGCAGCAAACCCCTAAGATCCTCCACCGGGGAGCTGTTTTTT
TRBJ2-3 TRBV6-1 - 18 - CASSVRGLPRSSTDTQYF TGTGCCAGCAGTGTTAGGGGACTGCCCCGTAGTAGCACAGATACGCAGTATTTT
TRBJ1-1 TRBV21-1 - 12 - CASSIKNTEAFF TGTGCCAGCAGCATCAAGAACACTGAAGCTTTCTTT
TRBJ2-3 TRBV11-2 - 14 - CASSLPGLQDTQYF TGTGCCAGCAGCTTACCGGGACTTCAGGATACGCAGTATTTT
TRBJ1-6 TRBV27 - 14 - CASSLREYNSPLHF TGTGCCAGCAGTTTGAGGGAATATAATTCACCCCTCCACTTT
TRBJ1-5 TRBV27 - 15 - CASTPSPGVNQPQHF TGTGCCAGCACCCCTTCCCCGGGTGTCAATCAGCCCCAGCATTTT
TRBJ1-3 TRBV28 - 14 - CASSFPGGGNTIYF TGTGCCAGCAGTTTTCCTGGGGGCGGAAACACCATATATTTT
TRBJ2-1 TRBV2 - 12 - CARSLLGNEQFF TGTGCCAGATCCCTGCTCGGCAATGAGCAGTTCTTC
TRBJ2-1 TRBV11-3 - 20 TRBD2 CASSLGPGLAGGGISNEQFF TGTGCCAGCAGCTTAGGTCCGGGACTAGCGGGAGGAGGCATCAGCAATGAGCAATTCTTC
TRBJ2-3 TRBV6-5 - 14 TRBD1 CASNRQGNTDTQYF TGTGCCAGCAACAGACAGGGCAACACAGATACGCAGTATTTT
TRBJ2-2 TRBV11-1 - 16 - CASSHNSGVNTGELFF TGTGCCAGCAGCCATAATTCAGGGGTGAACACCGGGGAGCTGTTTTTT
TRBJ2-2 TRBV4-2 - 15 TRBD1 CASSLDRANTGELFF TGTGCCAGCAGCTTGGACAGGGCCAACACCGGGGAGCTGTTTTTT
TRBJ2-7 TRBV19 once 14 - CASSIGSLSYEQYF TGTGCCAGTAGTATAGGGAGTCTTTCCTACGAGCAGTACTTC
TRBJ2-7 TRBV6-5 few 15 TRBD1 CASSYDGTGLYEQYF TGTGCCAGCAGTTACGATGGGACAGGACTCTACGAGCAGTACTTC
TRBJ2-3 TRBV2 few 12 - CASSEMRETQYF TGTGCCAGCAGTGAAATGAGAGAAACGCAGTATTTT
TRBJ2-1 TRBV5-1 - 17 - CASSLAIQEGPYNEQFF TGCGCCAGCAGCTTGGCAATACAGGAGGGCCCCTACAATGAGCAGTTCTTC
TRBJ2-7 TRBV5-1 once 14 TRBD1 CASSLGQGANEQYF TGCGCCAGCAGCCTCGGACAGGGGGCAAACGAGCAGTACTTC
TRBJ2-7 TRBV5-4 - 15 - CASSLAGDTSDEQYF TGTGCCAGCAGCTTGGCAGGCGATACCTCCGACGAGCAGTACTTC
TRBJ2-7 TRBV6-5 - 15 - CASRLTVLALSEQYF TGTGCCAGCAGGCTAACAGTTCTCGCTCTCTCCGAGCAGTACTTC
TRBJ2-4 TRBV19 - 15 TRBD1 CASRPNTGGRDIQYF TGTGCCAGTAGGCCGAATACAGGGGGCAGAGACATTCAGTACTTC
TRBJ2-7 TRBV6-1 - 11 TRBD1 CASRDPGQVYF TGTGCCAGCAGGGACCCGGGACAGGTATACTTC
TRBJ1-1 TRBV4-2 - 16 - CASSQDPGRRNTEAFF TGTGCCAGCAGCCAAGATCCCGGGAGGAGAAACACTGAAGCTTTCTTT
TRBJ1-5 TRBV6-1 - 16 - CASSELRDKSYQPQHF TGTGCCAGCAGTGAATTAAGGGACAAATCGTATCAGCCCCAGCATTTT
TRBJ2-7 TRBV9 - 14 TRBD1 CASSPGTGSYEQYF TGTGCCAGCAGCCCCGGGACAGGCTCCTACGAGCAGTACTTC
TRBJ2-3 TRBV24-1 few 18 - CATSDWTGSGLSTDTQYF TGTGCCACCAGTGATTGGACTGGAAGCGGGCTCTCCACAGATACGCAGTATTTT
TRBJ2-2 TRBV5-1 - 15 - CASSSRVANTGELFF TGCGCCAGCAGCTCGAGGGTGGCGAACACCGGGGAGCTGTTTTTT
TRBJ2-7 TRBV20-1 - 11 - CSARHSYEQYF TGCAGTGCTAGACATTCCTACGAGCAGTACTTC
TRBJ2-3 TRBV9 - 15 - CASSPEGHSTDTQYF TGTGCCAGCAGCCCCGAGGGACATAGCACAGATACGCAGTATTTT
TRBJ2-5 TRBV20-1 - 14 TRBD2 CSASFGRRGGTQYF TGCAGTGCTAGTTTTGGCAGGCGGGGGGGGACCCAGTACTTC
TRBJ1-1 TRBV14 - 14 - CASSHLSLSLGAFF TGTGCCAGCAGCCATCTATCTTTAAGTCTTGGAGCTTTCTTT